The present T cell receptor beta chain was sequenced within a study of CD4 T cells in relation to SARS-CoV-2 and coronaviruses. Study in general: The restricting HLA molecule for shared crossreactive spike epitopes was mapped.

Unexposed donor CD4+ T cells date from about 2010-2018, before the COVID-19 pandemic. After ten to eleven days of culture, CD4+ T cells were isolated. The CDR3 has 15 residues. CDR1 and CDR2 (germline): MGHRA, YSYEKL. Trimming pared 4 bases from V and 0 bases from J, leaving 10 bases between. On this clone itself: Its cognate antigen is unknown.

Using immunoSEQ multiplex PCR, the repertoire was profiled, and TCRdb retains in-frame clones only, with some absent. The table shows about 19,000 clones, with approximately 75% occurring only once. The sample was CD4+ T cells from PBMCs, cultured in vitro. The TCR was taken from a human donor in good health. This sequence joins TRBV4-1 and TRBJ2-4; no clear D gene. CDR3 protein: CASSLGPLAKNIQYF. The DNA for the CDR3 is TGCGCCAGCAGCCTGGGCCCCCTAGCCAAAAACATTCAGTACTTC.